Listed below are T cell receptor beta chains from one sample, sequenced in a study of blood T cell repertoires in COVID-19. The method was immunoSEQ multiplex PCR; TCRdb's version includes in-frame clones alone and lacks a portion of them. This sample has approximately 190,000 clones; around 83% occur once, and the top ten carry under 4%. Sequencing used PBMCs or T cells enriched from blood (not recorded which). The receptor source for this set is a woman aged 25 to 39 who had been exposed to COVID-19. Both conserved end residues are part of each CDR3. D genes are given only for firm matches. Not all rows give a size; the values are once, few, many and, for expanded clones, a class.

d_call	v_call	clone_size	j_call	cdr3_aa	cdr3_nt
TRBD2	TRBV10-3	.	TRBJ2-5	CAISGLAGVGETQYF	TGTGCCATCAGTGGACTAGCGGGGGTCGGAGAGACCCAGTACTTC
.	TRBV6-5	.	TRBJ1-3	CATLSGNTIYF	TGTGCCACCCTCTCTGGAAACACCATATATTTT
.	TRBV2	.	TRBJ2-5	CASSEWGLGETQYF	TGTGCCAGCAGTGAGTGGGGGCTGGGGGAGACCCAGTACTTC
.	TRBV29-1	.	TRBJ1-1	CSGLTGGTKAFF	TGCAGCGGATTAACAGGTGGCACTAAAGCTTTCTTT
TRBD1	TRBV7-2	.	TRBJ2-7	CASSLDGTGSHEQYF	TGTGCCAGCAGCTTAGATGGGACAGGGTCCCACGAGCAGTACTTC
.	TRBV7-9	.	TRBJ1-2	CASSPPGHFSRFLNYGYTF	TGTGCCAGCAGCCCCCCTGGACATTTCTCCCGTTTCCTTAACTATGGCTACACCTTC
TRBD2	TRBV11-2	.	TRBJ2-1	CASSLTSGGVYNEQFF	TGTGCCAGCAGCTTGACTAGCGGGGGGGTCTACAATGAGCAGTTCTTC
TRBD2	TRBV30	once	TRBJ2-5	CAWSVVLAGETQYF	TGTGCCTGGAGTGTAGTTCTAGCGGGAGAGACCCAGTACTTC
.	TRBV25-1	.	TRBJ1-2	CASSEFFVPAGGYTF	TGTGCCAGCAGTGAATTTTTTGTGCCTGCGGGTGGCTACACCTTC
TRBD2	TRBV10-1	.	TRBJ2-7	CASSGPGLFGYEQYF	TGCGCCAGCAGTGGGCCGGGACTATTTGGCTACGAGCAGTACTTC
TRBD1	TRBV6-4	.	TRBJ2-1	CASSTGGEGNEQFF	TGTGCCAGCAGCACAGGGGGCGAGGGTAATGAGCAGTTCTTC
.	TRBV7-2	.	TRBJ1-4	CASSTRVGTNEKLFF	TGTGCCAGCAGCACCAGGGTTGGAACTAATGAAAAACTGTTTTTT
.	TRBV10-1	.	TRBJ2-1	CASSESTGPEFF	TGCGCCAGCAGTGAGTCGACAGGACCGGAGTTCTTC
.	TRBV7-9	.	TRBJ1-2	CASSSTLGYTF	TGTGCCAGCAGCTCTACCCTGGGCTACACCTTC
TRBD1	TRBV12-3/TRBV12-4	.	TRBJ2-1	CATDRADEQFF	TGTGCCACTGACAGGGCTGATGAGCAGTTCTTC
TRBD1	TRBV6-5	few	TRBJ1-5	CASRGNRDRQPQHF	TGTGCCAGCAGGGGCAACAGGGACAGACAGCCCCAGCATTTT
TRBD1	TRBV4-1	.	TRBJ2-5	CASSQAKSGQGEETQYF	TGCGCCAGCAGCCAAGCCAAATCGGGACAGGGAGAAGAGACCCAGTACTTC
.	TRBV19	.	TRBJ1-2	CASSIERSYGYTF	TGTGCCAGTAGTATAGAACGGTCCTATGGCTACACCTTC
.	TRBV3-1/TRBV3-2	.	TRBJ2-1	CASSGLGSYNEQFF	TGTGCCAGCAGCGGACTGGGCTCCTACAATGAGCAGTTCTTC